The next 11 T cell receptor beta chains were all read from a single sample in a study of PD-1 blockade in classical Hodgkin lymphoma. Method: immunoSEQ multiplex PCR; TCRdb's copy keeps in-frame clones and lacks some. The sample records 35,000 to 55,000 clones, about 65% being singletons. Every one of the patients relapsed after autologous stem cell transplantation (brentuximab vedotin exposure was variable). The source material was peripheral blood mononuclear cells (PBMCs), sampled before the second cycle of nivolumab. Receptors originate from a human donor with classical Hodgkin lymphoma.

This chain connects TRBV11-2 to TRBJ2-7; maybe TRBD2 (6 bases). V dropped 3 bases and J dropped 3 bases, with 9 bases sitting between them. Germline-derived CDR1 and CDR2 are SGHAT and FQNNGV. This CDR3 comprises 13 residues. CDR3 loop: CASSFGGGYEQYF. The DNA of the CDR3 is TGTGCCAGCAGCTTTGGGGGAGGCTACGAGCAGTACTTC.

The chain uses TRBV7-2 and TRBJ2-1; D is possibly TRBD2 (6 bases). The CDR3 runs 13 residues. With 4 bases removed from V and 7 bases from J, the gap between germline ends came to 11 bases. Germline assignment: CDR1 SGHTA and CDR2 FQGNSA. CDR3 sequence (DNA): TGTGCCAGCAGCTCTTTCCGGGGGAATGAGCAGTTCTTC. Translated, it gives CASSSFRGNEQFF.

The chain uses TRBV4-2 and TRBJ1-4; D ambiguous. The CDR3 length is 14 residues. Germline CDR1 and CDR2: LGHNA and YNFKEQ. V shed 0 bases and J shed 5 bases, with 7 bases lying between them. The DNA of the CDR3 is TGTGCCAGCAGCCAAGACGAGCGGAATGAAAAACTGTTTTTT. Translating it yields CASSQDERNEKLFF.

CDR3 region: CASSLGSVGTGNTIYF. The DNA of the CDR3 is TGTGCCAGCAGCTTGGGGAGCGTAGGGACCGGAAACACCATATATTTT. This sequence joins TRBV5-8 and TRBJ1-3; a possible D gene is TRBD1 (5 bases). Germline V gene data show CDR1 as SGHTS and CDR2 as YDEGEE. This CDR3 is 16 amino acids long. V was cut by 0 bases and J by 4 bases, with 14 bases left in between.

This chain links TRBV21-1 with TRBJ2-7; the table's D call, TRBD2, has no DNA check behind it. TRBV21-1 is deemed a pseudogene. The length of the CDR3 is 18 residues. The CDR3: CASSKGGLAGPWTYEQYF. The CDR3 coding sequence is TGTGCCAGCAGCAAAGGGGGACTAGCGGGTCCTTGGACTTACGAGCAGTACTTC.

The chain joins TRBV7-9 to TRBJ1-1, with D maybe TRBD1 (6 bases). The CDR3 spans 13 residues. In germline, CDR1 is SEHNR, CDR2 FQNEAQ (reference sequence). V was pared by 2 bases and J by 4 bases, with 8 bases between. CDR3: CASSLRTATEAFF. The DNA for the CDR3 is TGTGCCAGCAGCTTACGGACAGCCACTGAAGCTTTCTTT. The full variable domain, its missing parts supplied by reference TRBV7-9 and TRBJ1-1, is DTGVSQNPRHKITKRGQNVTFRCDPISEHNRLYWYRQTLGQGPEFLTYFQNEAQLEKSRLLSDRFSAERPKGSFSTLEIQRTEQGDSAMYLCASSLRTATEAFFGQGTRLTVV.

This chain links TRBV18 with TRBJ1-6; 7 bases are shared with TRBD1. In germline, CDR1 is KGHSH, CDR2 LQKENI. V dropped 6 bases and J dropped 7; count of bases not matched to a gene: 9. CDR3 size: 15 residues. CDR3 in amino acids: CASSRTGVGNSPLHF. CDR3 in DNA: TGTGCCAGCTCGCGCACAGGGGTAGGAAATTCACCCCTCCACTTT. Variable domain in full (rest from reference TRBV18 and TRBJ1-6): NAGVMQNPRHLVRRRGQEARLRCSPMKGHSHVYWYRQLPEEGLKFMVYLQKENIIDESGMPKERFSAEFPKEGPSILRIQQVVRGDSAAYFCASSRTGVGNSPLHFGNGTRLTVT.

The chain carries TRBV7-9 and TRBJ2-3, with a tentative D call TRBD1 (6 bases). Trimming stripped 3 bases from V and 4 bases from J, with 17 bases between. CDR3 length: 16 residues. In germline, CDR1 is SEHNR, CDR2 FQNEAQ (reference sequence). Written as DNA, the CDR3 is TGTGCCAGCAGCTTCCGGGACAACTCCATTGCAGATACGCAGTATTTT. Protein sequence: CASSFRDNSIADTQYF. Together with reference TRBV7-9 and TRBJ2-3, the CDR3 gives the full variable domain: DTGVSQNPRHKITKRGQNVTFRCDPISEHNRLYWYRQTLGQGPEFLTYFQNEAQLEKSRLLSDRFSAERPKGSFSTLEIQRTEQGDSAMYLCASSFRDNSIADTQYFGPGTRLTVL.

The V and J genes are TRBV4-3 and TRBJ2-1, with D possibly matching TRBD1 (6 bases). Looked up from germline, CDR1 is LGHNA and CDR2 is YSLEER. The CDR3 has 15 amino acids. Trimming pared 0 bases from V and 8 bases from J, leaving 14 bases between. CDR3 coding DNA: TGCGCCAGCAGCCAAGATCTTTTATCAGGGGATGAGCAGTTCTTC. Translated, it gives CASSQDLLSGDEQFF.

This chain links TRBV7-6 with TRBJ2-7; 9 nucleotides agree with TRBD1. The J segment lost 3 bases and the V segment lost 5 bases, leaving 11 bases of the junction unmatched. Germline V gene lookup returns CDR1 SGHVS and CDR2 FNYEAQ. The CDR3 sequence is 16 residues long. CDR3 in amino acids: CASSDRRTGANYEQYF. The DNA for the CDR3 is TGTGCCAGCAGCGATCGAAGGACAGGGGCGAACTACGAGCAGTACTTC.

This clone was detected ten times or more. V gene TRBV4-3 combines with J gene TRBJ2-5; maybe TRBD2 (5 bases). Trimming removed 0 bases at V and 5 bases at J, with 13 bases between. CDR1 LGHNA and CDR2 YSLEER come from the germline V gene. This CDR3 contains 15 residues. The CDR3 DNA is TGCGCCAGCAGCCAAGATTCCGGTACGGGGGAGACCCAGTACTTC. Its protein product is CASSQDSGTGETQYF.